Below, one TCR beta chain is given with its context. CDR3-region Arm-PCR and iRepertoire HTBI primers produced the TCR beta libraries. Using its own MiXCR run on the multiplex PCR reads, TCRdb lists one record per CDR3 protein. The sample records about 460,000 distinct CDR3 sequences, less than 15% being singletons. Time point specified: newly diagnosed GD, antithyroid drugs for less than 3 months. Preparation of the TCR library used RNA extracted from PBMCs. The source of the sample is a study of regulatory T cells in long-lasting Graves disease. These sequences were also reported in another study, on T cells in Graves' hyperthyroidism and ophthalmopathy. That report adds: Researchers ran a first-round RT-PCR on the TCR CDR3 using the HTBI primer set.

This receptor was obtained from a woman in her 50s with Graves disease. Sequenced here: peripheral blood mononuclear cells (PBMCs), sampled at new diagnosis, from a patient treated with antithyroid drugs.

CDR3 sequence: CASSPVGGGTDTQYF. In DNA, the CDR3 is TGTGCCAGCAGTCCGGTCGGTGGGGGGACAGATACGCAGTATTTT. This chain uses TRBV5-6 with TRBJ2-3, with D possibly TRBD2 on 6 matching bases. V lost 5 bases to trimming and J lost 3 bases, with 16 bases between them. Germline lookup yields CDR1 SGHDT and CDR2 YYEEEE. The CDR3 sequence is 15 residues long. The variable domain in full, completed from reference TRBV5-6 and TRBJ2-3, reads DAGVTQSPTHLIKTRGQQVTLRCSPKSGHDTVSWYQQALGQGPQFIFQYYEEEERQRGNFPDRFSGHQFPNYSSELNVNALLLGDSALYLCASSPVGGGTDTQYFGPGTRLTVL.